This T cell receptor beta chain was sequenced during a study of PD-L1 blockade in urothelial cancer. V was cut by 3 bases and J by 9 bases, with 14 bases left in between. Germline loops: CDR1 SGHAT, CDR2 FQNNGV. The CDR3 sequence is 13 residues long. Stated time point: peripheral blood 6 weeks after treatment start. Clones were read by immunoSEQ multiplex PCR, and TCRdb kept only the in-frame ones, dropping some. The table has tens of thousands of clones, around 85% seen once. This clone was observed once. The TCR comes from a man in his fifties with urothelial cancer. The specimen was PBMCs, collected around atezolizumab (anti-PD-L1) treatment. The rearrangement uses TRBV11-2 and TRBJ1-2, with TRBD1 as a possible D gene (6 bases). The DNA of the CDR3 is TGTGCCAGCAGCTTGAGTAACAGGGCCCGCTACACCTTC. Protein sequence: CASSLSNRARYTF.